The 18 T cell receptor beta chains given below trace back to one sample, sequenced in a study of T cell repertoires in cytomegalovirus infection. Antigen specificity for these receptors is unknown. TCRdb re-called the reads with MiXCR, one entry per CDR3 protein. The table includes about 770,000 distinct CDR3 sequences, 25% to 35% detected once. The sample here was cultured CD8+ T cells from PBMCs, taken from culture after CMV antigen stimulation. These receptors originate from a human donor in good health (CMV status not recorded). Some clones in this sample may be carry-over from other donors' samples.

This clonotype appeared a few times. The V and J genes are TRBV6-1 and TRBJ2-2; D call uncertain. The germline gives CDR1 MNHNS, CDR2 SASEGT. The CDR3 is made up of 17 amino acids. V lost 1 base and J lost 2, with 14 bases in between. CDR3 DNA: TGTGCCAGCAGTGAAGATGTGTGGGCCCTAAACACCGGGGAGCTGTTTTTT. It specifies CASSEDVWALNTGELFF.

To note about this clonotype: Given a much more abundant clone one base away, this may be a read error. The V gene is TRBV7-2, the J gene TRBJ2-2; D possibly corresponds to TRBD2 (5 bases). The CDR3 runs to 16 residues. CDR1 SGHTA and CDR2 FQGNSA come from the germline V gene. The CDR3 sequence is CASSLDDLLTTGEPFF. In nucleotides, the CDR3 is TGTGCCAGCAGCTTAGACGACTTATTAACCACCGGGGAGCCGTTTTTT.

The table lists this clonotype with a few counts. The genes are TRBV15 and TRBJ2-3; the D gene is possibly TRBD2 (5 bases). Trimming pared 5 bases from V and 5 bases from J, leaving 17 bases between. Germline values: CDR1 LNHNV, CDR2 YYDKDF (reference sequence). There are 15 residues in the CDR3. CDR3 DNA sequence: TGTGCCACCAGCGTAGAGCGGAGCGAGGGAGATACGCAGTATTTT. Translated, it gives CATSVERSEGDTQYF.

This clonotype was seen a few times. CDR3: CASSHEGYEQYF. The CDR3 region has the DNA TGTGCCAGCAGCCACGAAGGTTACGAGCAGTACTTC. The genes are TRBV7-9 and TRBJ2-7, with D unclear. V gave up 5 bases and J gave up 4 bases, with 9 bases separating them. Germline lookup yields CDR1 SEHNR and CDR2 FQNEAQ (reference sequence). The CDR3 length is 12 residues.

The genes are TRBV20-1 and TRBJ1-5; 7 bases align to TRBD1. Trimming cost V 3 bases and J 0 bases; bases outside gene matches: 2. The CDR3 totals 14 residues. CDR1 is DFQATT, CDR2 SNEGSKA, per germline (reference sequence). CDR3 sequence: CSASGTDSNQPQHF. Here the CDR3 DNA reads TGCAGTGCTAGCGGGACAGATAGCAATCAGCCCCAGCATTTT.

This clonotype was seen more than once but under ten times. The CDR3 reads CASSTVGAAQPQHF. Written as DNA, the CDR3 is TGTGCCAGCAGTACCGTGGGGGCGGCTCAGCCCCAGCATTTT. J is TRBJ1-5 and V is TRBV6-2 or TRBV6-3, with D maybe TRBD1 (6 bases). With 5 bases removed from V and 6 bases from J, the gap between germline ends came to 14 bases. CDR1 and CDR2 (germline): MNHEY, SVGEGT. The CDR3 has 14 residues.

The chain recombines TRBV6-2 or TRBV6-3 with TRBJ2-1; 7 nucleotides agree with TRBD1. Germline CDR1 reads MNHEY; CDR2 reads SVGEGT. The V and J ends lost 7 bases and 0 bases, in that order; junction bases with no gene match: 9. The CDR3 is made up of 16 amino acids. The CDR3 sequence is CASNPRDRNSYNEQFF. The DNA for the CDR3 is TGTGCCAGCAACCCCCGGGACAGAAACTCCTACAATGAGCAGTTCTTC.

The chain joins TRBV5-5 to TRBJ1-1; D is ambiguous. Germline V lookup: CDR1 SGHKS, CDR2 YYEKEE (reference sequence). Trimming left V 5 bases short and J 8 bases short, with 10 bases between. This CDR3 region has 11 residues. CDR3: CASRGGLEAFF. The CDR3 DNA sequence: TGTGCCAGCAGGGGAGGTCTAGAAGCTTTCTTT.

This rearrangement joins TRBV9 to TRBJ1-2, with no clear D. The V gene's germline CDR1 is SGDLS and CDR2 YYNGEE. With 2 bases removed from V and 0 bases from J, the gap between germline ends came to 8 bases. This CDR3 spans 14 amino acids. CDR3 residues: CASSVGRSNYGYTF. The CDR3 region has the DNA TGTGCCAGCAGCGTGGGAAGGTCTAACTATGGCTACACCTTC.

J is TRBJ1-2 and V is TRBV27; 7 nucleotides agree with TRBD1. CDR3 length: 15 residues. Germline CDR1 MNHEY, CDR2 SMNVEV (reference sequence). V lost 5 bases, J lost 3 bases, and 9 bases stayed unmatched. CDR3 nucleotides: TGTGCCAGCAGTATTGTGGGAGGGGGCCACTATGGCTACACCTTC. Its protein product is CASSIVGGGHYGYTF.

The chain carries TRBV2 and TRBJ1-6; maybe TRBD1 (5 bases). The CDR3 is made up of 19 amino acids. The V gene lost 0 bases and the J gene lost 3 bases, with 18 bases spanning the gap. Germline CDR1 is SNHLY and CDR2 is FYNNEI. CDR3 loop: CASSEAGATGVGYNSPLHF. The CDR3 DNA reads TGTGCCAGCAGTGAAGCAGGGGCGACCGGAGTCGGCTATAATTCACCCCTCCACTTT.

The chain couples TRBV24-1 to TRBJ2-5; D gene ambiguous. The CDR3 totals 16 residues. Germline V gene sequence: CDR1 KGHDR, CDR2 SFDVKD. The V end lost 1 base, the J end lost 7 bases, and 18 bases lay between the germline ends. The CDR3 DNA reads as TGTGCCACCAGTGATTTAGTCCTCGCGATTCCGGCGACCCAGTACTTC. Translating it yields CATSDLVLAIPATQYF.

This rearrangement joins TRBV28 to TRBJ1-1; D is possibly TRBD1 (5 bases). This CDR3 contains 16 residues. The V gene lost 1 base and the J gene lost 2 bases, with 14 bases spanning the gap. The germline V gene has CDR1 MDHEN and CDR2 SYDVKM. The DNA for the CDR3 is TGTGCCAGCAGTTTATTGGGGGTCAGGGTTAACACTGAAGCTTTCTTT. Residues: CASSLLGVRVNTEAFF.

The V and J genes are TRBV25-1 and TRBJ1-4; no reliable D call. The germline V gene has CDR1 MGHDK and CDR2 SYGVNS. The CDR3 length is 14 residues. V was clipped by 1 base and J by 14 bases, with 17 bases between them. CDR3 protein: CASSEFFSPEALFF. DNA for the CDR3: TGTGCCAGCAGTGAATTCTTTAGCCCCGAGGCGCTGTTTTTT.

The chain employs TRBV24-1 and TRBJ2-3; D unclear. This CDR3 is built from 14 residues. CDR1 is KGHDR, CDR2 SFDVKD, per germline. The ends were cut back, 2 bases at V and 3 bases at J, with 8 bases in the middle. The CDR3 bases are TGTGCCACCAGTGATTCACTGTCGACAGATACGCAGTATTTT. As protein: CATSDSLSTDTQYF.

The chain uses TRBV27 and TRBJ2-2; TRBD1 aligns across 10 bases. From germline, CDR1 is MNHEY and CDR2 SMNVEV (reference sequence). V lost 4 bases, J lost 1 base, and 3 bases stayed unmatched. CDR3 size: 16 residues. CDR3 sequence: CASSWTGGLNTGELFF. The CDR3, as DNA: TGTGCCAGCAGTTGGACAGGGGGGTTGAACACCGGGGAGCTGTTTTTT.

This clonotype was picked up many times. J is TRBJ1-1 and V is TRBV7-8; 10 bases align to TRBD1. V gave up 2 bases and J gave up 4 bases; unmatched junction bases: 7. This CDR3 contains 16 residues. Germline CDR1 is SGHVS and CDR2 is FQNEAQ. CDR3 sequence reads: CASSLRTGGRGTEAFF. In DNA form, the CDR3 reads TGTGCCAGCAGCTTAAGGACAGGGGGTCGAGGCACTGAAGCTTTCTTT. The variable domain in full, completed from reference TRBV7-8 and TRBJ1-1, reads GAGVSQSPRYKVAKRGQDVALRCDPISGHVSLFWYQQALGQGPEFLTYFQNEAQLDKSGLPSDRFFAERPEGSVSTLKIQRTQQEDSAVYLCASSLRTGGRGTEAFFGQGTRLTVV.

The chain is built from TRBV27 and TRBJ2-3; the D call may be TRBD1 or TRBD2 (5 bases each). The CDR3 is 15 amino acids. Germline V CDR1 and CDR2: MNHEY, SMNVEV (reference sequence). V lost 1 base to trimming and J lost 0 bases, with 8 bases between them. Here the CDR3 reads CASSLLGVSTDTQYF. The CDR3 bases are TGTGCCAGCAGTTTATTGGGGGTGAGCACAGATACGCAGTATTTT.